This T cell receptor beta chain was sequenced during a study of cytomegalovirus exposure and HLA in healthy donors. Turning to the study itself: Genotyping showed approximately 81% of approximately 430 donors falling in the Caucasian-associated ancestry cluster.

Primers for the PCR totalled 60 Vbeta and 13 Jbeta. Sequenced by immunoSEQ multiplex PCR; TCRdb stores in-frame clones only, minus some. The sample lists 150,000 to 200,000 clones; roughly 84% were seen once. General study points: A previous analysis found most TCR beta V segments productive roughly 87% or roughly 30% of the time.

V was clipped by 1 base and J by 3 bases, with 10 bases between them. Germline values: CDR1 SGHNT, CDR2 YYREEE (reference sequence). This CDR3 region has 14 residues. As for this clone: Its cognate antigen is unknown.

The sequencing input was PBMCs. The sequence derives from a boy younger than 10 in good health and CMV-seronegative. The rearrangement joins TRBV5-4 to TRBJ2-5; D unresolved. CDR3 sequence: CASSLQAGKETQYF. In DNA form, the CDR3 reads TGTGCCAGCAGCTTGCAGGCAGGCAAAGAGACCCAGTACTTC. The complete variable domain, with remaining parts taken from reference TRBV5-4 and TRBJ2-5, reads ETGVTQSPTHLIKTRGQQVTLRCSSQSGHNTVSWYQQALGQGPQFIFQYYREEENGRGNFPPRFSGLQFPNYSSELNVNALELDDSALYLCASSLQAGKETQYFGPGTRLLVL.